The next 27 T cell receptor beta chains were all read from a single sample in a study of CXCR3-negative and CXCR3-positive naive CD8 T cells. 5' RACE that incorporated UMI labels was used to prepare the TRB cDNA libraries. TCRdb reprocessed the 5' RACE reads and keeps a single row for each CDR3 protein, giving no DNA. This sample's clone table lists fewer than 55,000 distinct CDR3 sequences. Material for sequencing was naive CXCR3- CD8+ T cells from blood. Subset defined: CD45RO-CCR7+CD27+CD95- naive CD8+ T cells lacking CXCR3 (TNR3-). The receptors stem from a human donor in good health. Some clones in this sample may be carry-over from other donors' samples.

The J gene is TRBJ2-1, the V gene TRBV29-1; TCRdb's assignment of TRBD1 cannot be checked, as there is no DNA. Looked up from germline, CDR1 is SQVTM and CDR2 is ANQGSEA. This CDR3 is built from 13 residues. The CDR3 here is CSVAGGFYNEQFF.

This CDR3 reads CASSVGTTTQETQYF. The chain carries TRBV2 and TRBJ2-5; lacking DNA, the TRBD1 call made by TCRdb goes unchecked. The CDR3 has 15 amino acids. CDR1 is SNHLY, CDR2 FYNNEI, per germline.

This rearrangement joins TRBV10-3 to TRBJ2-1; TCRdb selects TRBD1, and the lack of DNA leaves this call unchecked. This CDR3 has 12 residues. Germline V CDR1 and CDR2: ENHRY, SYGVKD. Here the CDR3 reads CASEVGDNEQFF.

The chain couples TRBV28 to TRBJ2-7; TCRdb's D gene call, TRBD1, goes unchecked for lack of DNA. CDR1 is MDHEN and CDR2 is SYDVKM in the germline V gene. CDR3 size: 13 residues. CDR3 sequence reads: CASSLSGLGEQYF.

This chain joins TRBV23-1 and TRBJ2-3. TRBV23-1 is sorted into the ORF group, with uncertain function. The CDR3 loop spans 15 amino acids. The CDR3 reads CASSQSGASTDTQYF.

The chain combines TRBV11-2 with TRBJ2-3. CDR1 SGHAT and CDR2 FQNNGV come from the germline V gene. The CDR3 extends over 14 amino acids. CDR3 sequence: CASSLFPVTDTQYF.

This chain connects TRBV6-1 to TRBJ2-2; TCRdb picks TRBD1, but there is no DNA to check that call. CDR3 size: 13 residues. From germline, CDR1 is MNHNS and CDR2 SASEGT. The CDR3 protein is CGGGQVSGGELFF.

The chain carries TRBV7-9 and TRBJ2-7; TCRdb reports TRBD1, a call that lacks DNA to check it against. Germline V gene data show CDR1 as SEHNR and CDR2 as FQNEAQ (reference sequence). CDR3 length equals 14 residues. CDR3 loop: CASSPSDRVDKQYF.

The gene calls are TRBV20-1 and TRBJ2-3; the TRBD1 assignment by TCRdb is unverifiable without DNA. Germline loops: CDR1 DFQATT, CDR2 SNEGSKA (reference sequence). The CDR3 runs 15 residues. The CDR3 protein is CSARAGGRSTDTQYF.

J is TRBJ1-1 and V is TRBV7-9; TCRdb lists TRBD1, though no DNA is available to test this call. The length of the CDR3 is 14 residues. Germline V CDR1 and CDR2: SEHNR, FQNEAQ (reference sequence). The CDR3 loop reads CASSSPLGRTEAFF.

This chain uses TRBV20-1 with TRBJ2-7. CDR1 DFQATT and CDR2 SNEGSKA come from the germline V gene (reference sequence). This CDR3 contains 11 residues. The CDR3 reads CSASNTYEQYF.

CDR3 in amino acids: CASAGLQETQYF. The chain carries TRBV19 and TRBJ2-5; no DNA is available, so the TRBD2 call from TCRdb remains unchecked. CDR3 length: 12 residues. The germline V gene encodes CDR1 LNHDA and CDR2 SQIVND (reference sequence).

The chain couples TRBV7-2 to TRBJ1-5. The germline gives CDR1 SGHTA, CDR2 FQGNSA. The CDR3 is 15 amino acids. The CDR3 is CASSLVDYSNQPQHF.

The rearrangement uses TRBV4-3 and TRBJ2-7; TCRdb gives TRBD1 as the D gene, but with no DNA this cannot be confirmed. There are 16 residues in the CDR3. In germline, CDR1 is LGHNA, CDR2 YSLEER. CDR3 sequence reads: CASSQDRGGAGYEQYF.

The chain joins TRBV27 to TRBJ2-7; no DNA is available, so the TRBD2 call from TCRdb remains unchecked. The CDR3 has 14 amino acids. Looked up from germline, CDR1 is MNHEY and CDR2 is SMNVEV (reference sequence). The CDR3 loop is CASTRTSGDYEQYF.

The chain couples TRBV4-1 to TRBJ2-7; TCRdb indicates TRBD2, and absent DNA this call remains unverified. The CDR3 is made up of 14 amino acids. Germline V CDR1 and CDR2: MGHRA, YSYEKL. The CDR3 loop reads CASKIAVSSYEQYF.

The CDR3: CASSLRDLPDTQYF. V gene TRBV5-1 combines with J gene TRBJ2-3; TCRdb's D gene call, TRBD2, goes unchecked for lack of DNA. Germline CDR1 SGHRS, CDR2 YFSETQ. CDR3 length equals 14 residues.

The chain employs TRBV5-1 and TRBJ1-1; as DNA is missing, the TRBD1 call by TCRdb cannot be tested. Germline assignment: CDR1 SGHRS and CDR2 YFSETQ. The CDR3 is 12 residues long. The CDR3 sequence is CASYDRASEAFF.

This rearrangement joins TRBV28 to TRBJ2-2. The germline CDR1 and CDR2 sequences are MDHEN and SYDVKM. The CDR3 is made up of 11 amino acids. CDR3 protein: CASRVTGELFF.

J is TRBJ2-7 and V is TRBV14. Per germline, CDR1 SGHDN and CDR2 FVKESK. CDR3 length: 13 residues. The CDR3 sequence: CASSQAKASEQYF.

The chain combines TRBV15 with TRBJ2-3; the D gene TCRdb calls, TRBD2, cannot be checked with no DNA. This CDR3 comprises 15 residues. CDR1 is LNHNV and CDR2 is YYDKDF in the germline V gene (reference sequence). The CDR3: CATSRGGRAKDTQYF.

V is TRBV4-1 and J is TRBJ2-2. Germline V gene sequence: CDR1 MGHRA, CDR2 YSYEKL. The CDR3 spans 13 residues. This CDR3 reads CASSQDTPGELFF.

The J gene is TRBJ2-5, the V gene TRBV10-3; TCRdb calls TRBD1, which cannot be checked without DNA. The CDR3 runs to 13 residues. Germline CDR1 ENHRY, CDR2 SYGVKD. Here the CDR3 reads CAIRAGDQETQYF.

The chain recombines TRBV21-1 with TRBJ2-7; TCRdb designates TRBD1, a call that cannot be tested without DNA. TRBV21-1 is tagged as a pseudogene. The CDR3 length is 16 residues. The CDR3 loop reads CASNPDQGGSSYEQYF.

The chain carries TRBV29-1 and TRBJ2-1. The CDR3 contains 14 residues. Germline CDR1 reads SQVTM; CDR2 reads ANQGSEA. The chain's CDR3 is CSVELGSSYNEQFF.

The J gene is TRBJ2-1, the V gene TRBV28; TCRdb lists TRBD1, though no DNA is available to test this call. This CDR3 has 14 residues. Germline lookup yields CDR1 MDHEN and CDR2 SYDVKM. The CDR3 sequence is CASNMNFMGDEQFF.

This rearrangement joins TRBV18 to TRBJ2-7; TCRdb reports TRBD1, a call that lacks DNA to check it against. CDR1 is KGHSH, CDR2 LQKENI, per germline. CDR3 length: 15 residues. The CDR3 spells CASSERGQLPNEQYF.